These 31 T cell receptor beta chains originate from one sample sequenced in a study of OX40 agonist ivuxolimab in advanced cancers. The assay was immunoSEQ multiplex PCR, and TCRdb's table has in-frame clones only and misses some. There are 74,000 or so clones in the sample; 90% occur only once, and more than 1.5% lies in the top ten. The source was CD4+ or CD8+ T cells sorted from blood, collected in a trial of the OX40 agonist ivuxolimab. The receptors stem from an adult with an advanced solid tumor such as melanoma, head and neck, liver or kidney cancer.

The rearrangement joins TRBV9 to TRBJ2-3, with 7 bases that match TRBD2. CDR1 is SGDLS, CDR2 YYNGEE, per germline. V lost 4 bases and J lost 2; bases outside the gene matches: 7. The CDR3 sequence is 15 residues long. The CDR3 nucleotides read TGTGCCAGCAGCCAAACCGGGACTACCACAGATACGCAGTATTTT. This codes for CASSQTGTTTDTQYF.

J is TRBJ1-5 and V is TRBV4-1, with a tentative D call TRBD1 (6 bases). Germline V gene lookup returns CDR1 MGHRA and CDR2 YSYEKL. This CDR3 is built from 16 residues. Trimming cost V 1 base and J 1 base, with 11 bases left between them. This CDR3 is CASSQGLGQSNQPQHF. DNA for the CDR3: TGCGCCAGCAGCCAAGGGCTAGGACAGAGCAATCAGCCCCAGCATTTT.

A single count supports this clone. V is TRBV5-4 and J is TRBJ2-7; TRBD1 or TRBD2 may be the D gene (5 bases each). This CDR3 has 17 amino acids. Germline loops: CDR1 SGHNT, CDR2 YYREEE (reference sequence). Trimming took 4 bases from V and 0 from J, leaving 20 bases between them. CDR3 loop: CASSLAITGTLSYEQYF. Written as DNA, the CDR3 is TGTGCCAGCAGCCTAGCCATTACCGGGACCCTCTCCTACGAGCAGTACTTC.

The chain joins TRBV6-1 to TRBJ1-5; D remains ambiguous. This CDR3 region has 14 residues. Trimming left V 5 bases short and J 3 bases short, with 11 bases between. Germline V gene sequence: CDR1 MNHNS, CDR2 SASEGT. CDR3 in amino acids: CASSFGLINQPQHF. In nucleotides, the CDR3 is TGTGCCAGCAGTTTTGGACTCATCAATCAGCCCCAGCATTTT.

The rearrangement uses TRBV15 and TRBJ2-1, with TRBD2 as a possible D gene (7 bases). CDR1 LNHNV and CDR2 YYDKDF come from the germline V gene (reference sequence). Trimming pared 1 base from V and 6 bases from J, leaving 16 bases between. The CDR3 covers 16 residues. The CDR3 loop reads CATSRVNRGASNEQFF. In DNA, the CDR3 is TGTGCCACCAGCAGAGTAAATCGGGGGGCGAGCAATGAGCAGTTCTTC.

The gene calls are TRBV4-1 and TRBJ2-2; 8 nucleotides match TRBD2. Germline-derived CDR1 and CDR2 are MGHRA and YSYEKL. The CDR3 length is 17 residues. Trimming at V came to 0 bases and at J to 1 base, leaving 4 bases not matched to a gene. CDR3 protein: CASSQERSGGNTGELFF. The CDR3 coding sequence is TGCGCCAGCAGCCAAGAGAGGAGCGGGGGGAACACCGGGGAGCTGTTTTTT.

This clone was seen more than once but under ten times. CDR3 region: CASSMYGLEAFF. The CDR3 DNA reads as TGTGCCAGTAGTATGTACGGTCTTGAAGCTTTCTTT. The chain couples TRBV19 to TRBJ1-1; D not resolved. The V end lost 3 bases, the J end lost 7 bases, and 9 bases lay between the germline ends. CDR3 length equals 12 residues. Germline V gene sequence: CDR1 LNHDA, CDR2 SQIVND (reference sequence). Based on the CDR3 plus reference TRBV19 and TRBJ1-1, the full variable domain is DGGITQSPKYLFRKEGQNVTLSCEQNLNHDAMYWYRQDPGQGLRLIYYSQIVNDFQKGDIAEGYSVSREKKESFPLTVTSAQKNPTAFYLCASSMYGLEAFFGQGTRLTVV.

This clone showed up just once. Here the CDR3 reads CASSSTGRDTIYF. The CDR3 DNA is TGTGCCAGCAGCTCGACAGGGAGAGACACCATATATTTT. The chain joins TRBV7-2 to TRBJ1-3; TRBD1 matches 7 bases. This CDR3 is 13 amino acids long. From germline, CDR1 is SGHTA and CDR2 FQGNSA. Losses at the gene ends were 4 bases for V and 8 bases for J; bases not matched to a gene: 5.

The chain combines TRBV5-1 with TRBJ2-3; TRBD1 matches at 12 bases. The V gene's germline CDR1 is SGHRS and CDR2 YFSETQ. The ends lost 2 bases at V and 5 bases at J; junction bases unmatched: 6. This CDR3 has 16 amino acids. This CDR3 reads CASSFRDRGRGDTQYF. CDR3 DNA: TGCGCCAGCAGCTTCCGGGACAGGGGGCGAGGAGATACGCAGTATTTT.

This clone was seen more than once but under ten times. The gene calls are TRBV2 and TRBJ1-5; 10 positions agree with TRBD1. CDR1 and CDR2 (germline): SNHLY, FYNNEI. Germline trimming cut 6 bases from V and 7 bases from J; bases unmatched to any gene: 6. The CDR3 length is 14 residues. This CDR3 reads CASSGTGVGQPQHF. For the CDR3, the DNA is TGTGCCAGCAGCGGGACAGGGGTGGGCCAGCCCCAGCATTTT.

The CDR3 nucleotides read TGTGCCAGCAGCTTAGCTTTACAGGGGACCGGGGAGCTGTTTTTT. Translating it yields CASSLALQGTGELFF. The chain carries TRBV11-3 and TRBJ2-2, with 7 nucleotides matching TRBD1. Trimming cost V 1 base and J 5 bases; bases outside gene matches: 4. From germline, CDR1 is SGHNT and CDR2 YENEEA. The CDR3 length is 15 residues.

The chain employs TRBV7-2 and TRBJ1-2; 9 bases are a match to TRBD1. J lost 4 bases, V lost 5 bases, and 5 bases had no gene match. The CDR3 has 14 residues. CDR1 is SGHTA and CDR2 is FQGNSA in the germline V gene. The DNA of the CDR3 is TGTGCCAGCAGCCCCCAGACAGGGGGCTATGGCTACACCTTC. Amino acids: CASSPQTGGYGYTF.

In this sample, this clone turned up a few times. The rearrangement joins TRBV7-2 to TRBJ1-3; D not certain. There are 16 residues in the CDR3. V was trimmed by 5 bases and J by 1 base, leaving 15 bases between them. CDR1 and CDR2 from the germline V gene are SGHTA and FQGNSA. The CDR3 DNA is TGTGCCAGCAGCCCGGACGGAGAAATGTCTGGAAACACCATATATTTT. It yields the protein CASSPDGEMSGNTIYF.

The J gene is TRBJ1-2, the V gene TRBV28, with no clear D. The CDR3 runs 12 residues. Trimming shortened V by 2 bases and J by 4 bases, and 5 bases separated the two germline ends. The germline gives CDR1 MDHEN, CDR2 SYDVKM. The CDR3 DNA follows: TGTGCCAGCAGTTTAGAGAGCTATGGCTACACCTTC. Amino acids: CASSLESYGYTF.

This chain uses TRBV19 with TRBJ2-5; D is perhaps TRBD1 (6 bases). CDR1 and CDR2 (germline): LNHDA, SQIVND (reference sequence). The length of the CDR3 is 14 residues. V gave up 3 bases and J gave up 4 bases, with 12 bases separating them. CDR3 coding DNA: TGTGCCAGTAGTATTGGGGGACAAACAGAGACCCAGTACTTC. Protein sequence: CASSIGGQTETQYF.

The chain joins TRBV27 to TRBJ2-4, with D tentatively TRBD1 (6 bases). Germline CDR1 and CDR2: MNHEY and SMNVEV (reference sequence). This CDR3 region has 13 residues. The V gene lost 4 bases and the J gene lost 7 bases, with 11 bases spanning the gap. The CDR3 region is CASSSSRGNIQYF. CDR3 in DNA: TGTGCCAGCAGTTCGAGCAGGGGCAACATTCAGTACTTC.

The chain recombines TRBV6-1 with TRBJ2-2; D remains unclear. V lost 1 base to trimming and J lost 6 bases, with 6 bases between them. The CDR3 spans 13 residues. Per germline, CDR1 MNHNS and CDR2 SASEGT. CDR3 sequence (DNA): TGTGCCAGCAGTGAAGTTTTGTCCGGGGAGCTGTTTTTT. It codes for CASSEVLSGELFF.

This sequence joins TRBV6-5 and TRBJ2-7, with 10 nucleotides matching TRBD1. Germline V gene lookup returns CDR1 MNHEY and CDR2 SVGAGI. The length of the CDR3 is 15 residues. Losses at the gene ends were 6 bases for V and 3 bases for J; bases not matched to a gene: 8. CDR3 loop: CASRSTGGSDYEQYF. As DNA, the CDR3 is TGTGCCAGCAGGTCGACAGGGGGCTCGGACTACGAGCAGTACTTC.

This sequence joins TRBV6-5 and TRBJ2-7, with a possible D match to TRBD1 (6 bases). The CDR3 is 16 residues long. Trimming shortened V by 4 bases and J by 5 bases, and 21 bases separated the two germline ends. The germline gives CDR1 MNHEY, CDR2 SVGAGI. The CDR3: CASSWGSRGLRDEQYF. CDR3 DNA sequence: TGTGCCAGCAGTTGGGGTTCCAGGGGCCTGCGGGACGAGCAGTACTTC.

This chain links TRBV6-5 with TRBJ2-7; 10 bases are a match to TRBD2. V was clipped by 6 bases and J by 7 bases; unmatched bases: 9. The length of the CDR3 is 14 residues. Germline-derived CDR1 and CDR2 are MNHEY and SVGAGI. This chain's CDR3 is CASRRTSGRWEQYF. The CDR3, as DNA: TGTGCCAGCAGAAGGACTAGCGGCAGGTGGGAGCAGTACTTC.

The rearrangement uses TRBV7-9 and TRBJ2-1, with 9 bases that match TRBD2. Trimming removed 2 bases from V and 5 bases from J; junction bases left unmatched: 10. The length of the CDR3 is 17 residues. Germline CDR1 reads SEHNR; CDR2 reads FQNEAQ (reference sequence). The CDR3 coding sequence is TGTGCCAGCAGCTTACTTCGCAGGCGGGAGGGGAACAATGAGCAGTTCTTC. Translated: CASSLLRRREGNNEQFF.

CDR3 sequence reads: CAHSIRGVNEKLFF. The CDR3 DNA sequence: TGTGCCCATAGTATCAGGGGGGTCAATGAAAAACTGTTTTTT. The chain uses TRBV28 and TRBJ1-4; TRBD1 aligns across 7 bases. The germline gives CDR1 MDHEN, CDR2 SYDVKM. The CDR3 totals 14 residues. With V trimmed by 11 bases and J by 5 bases, 11 bases remained unmatched. Drawing the rest from reference TRBV28 and TRBJ1-4, the complete variable domain is DVKVTQSSRYLVKRTGEKVFLECVQDMDHENMFWYRQDPGLGLRLIYFSYDVKMKEKGDIPEGYSVSREKKERFSLILESASTNQTSMYLCAHSIRGVNEKLFFGSGTQLSVL.

The rearrangement joins TRBV5-6 to TRBJ2-1; D not certain. The CDR3 spans 15 residues. Germline V gene lookup returns CDR1 SGHDT and CDR2 YYEEEE. The ends were cut back, 0 bases at V and 0 bases at J, with 7 bases in the middle. The CDR3 coding sequence is TGTGCCAGCAGCTTGGTGGACCGCTCCTACAATGAGCAGTTCTTC. Amino acids: CASSLVDRSYNEQFF.

The chain recombines TRBV15 with TRBJ2-5; weak D call: TRBD2 (5 bases). From germline, CDR1 is LNHNV and CDR2 YYDKDF (reference sequence). This CDR3 has 14 residues. With 0 bases removed from V and 3 bases from J, the gap between germline ends came to 8 bases. The CDR3 spells CATSRDLAKETQYF. The CDR3 DNA reads as TGTGCCACCAGCAGAGATCTAGCCAAAGAGACCCAGTACTTC.

The rearrangement links TRBV7-2 to TRBJ2-5, with unresolved D. From germline, CDR1 is SGHTA and CDR2 FQGNSA. CDR3 length equals 15 residues. Trimming removed 4 bases at V and 5 bases at J, with 17 bases between. The CDR3 spells CASSSLSGAMETQYF. CDR3 sequence (DNA): TGTGCCAGCAGCTCCCTATCCGGAGCGATGGAGACCCAGTACTTC.

The V and J genes are TRBV29-1 and TRBJ2-3; D possibly uses TRBD1 or TRBD2 (5 bases each). The CDR3 is 15 residues long. Germline V CDR1 and CDR2: SQVTM, ANQGSEA. V lost 1 base, J lost 2 bases, and 13 bases lay in between. CDR3: CSVEGDRSPTDTQYF. As DNA, the CDR3 is TGCAGCGTTGAAGGGGACCGTTCGCCCACAGATACGCAGTATTTT.

This rearrangement joins TRBV4-3 to TRBJ2-2; TRBD2 is a possible D gene (6 bases). Per the germline V gene, CDR1 is LGHNA and CDR2 is YSLEER. This CDR3 spans 15 amino acids. V was clipped by 2 bases and J by 3 bases, with 10 bases between them. The CDR3 is CASSQQSGHTGELFF. The CDR3 DNA is TGCGCCAGCAGCCAACAGAGCGGGCACACCGGGGAGCTGTTTTTT.

This clone came up once. The chain links TRBV6-6 to TRBJ2-7, with D perhaps matching TRBD1 (7 bases). The CDR3 contains 14 residues. V shed 6 bases and J shed 4 bases, with 16 bases lying between them. Germline loops: CDR1 MNHNY, CDR2 SVGAGI (reference sequence). As DNA, the CDR3 is TGTGCCAGCAGGGCGGGACAGAATAGTTACGAGCAGTACTTC. This gives the protein CASRAGQNSYEQYF.

CDR3 bases: TGTGCCAGTAGTAAAGAGGTAGGGGCCGACAATCAGCCCCAGCATTTT. Translating gives CASSKEVGADNQPQHF. The V and J genes are TRBV19 and TRBJ1-5; weak D call: TRBD1 (5 bases). Germline V gene lookup returns CDR1 LNHDA and CDR2 SQIVND (reference sequence). V dropped 4 bases and J dropped 3 bases, with 16 bases sitting between them. The CDR3 totals 16 residues.

As DNA, the CDR3 is TGCGCCAGCAGCCCGATGGGACTCGCTCATGAGACCCAGTACTTC. This translates into CASSPMGLAHETQYF. The chain carries TRBV5-1 and TRBJ2-5; tentatively, D is TRBD2 (6 bases). The CDR3 runs to 15 residues. Germline V gene data show CDR1 as SGHRS and CDR2 as YFSETQ. Trimming removed 4 bases at V and 5 bases at J, with 18 bases between.

As to this clone: The junction does not match germline at one end; this may be a read error. The chain joins TRBV14 to TRBJ2-6; D is uncertain. The germline CDR1 and CDR2 sequences are SGHDN and FVKESK. This CDR3 has 15 residues. The CDR3 coding sequence is TGTGCCAGCAGCCAAGCTCTCTCTGGGGTCAACGTCCTGACTTTC. Protein product: CASSQALSGVNVLTF.